What follows are 6 T cell receptor beta chains derived from one specimen sequenced in a study of post-analysis software for immune sequencing data. Points from the study as a whole: Patients had higher frequencies than controls of about five TRBV segments, including TRBV5-6, TRBV5-1 and TRBV20-1.

The antigens for these receptors are not known. TCR beta cDNA libraries had unique molecular identifiers. TCRdb reanalysed the PCR reads using MiXCR and keeps one entry per CDR3 protein. The sample has 750,000 to 900,000 distinct CDR3 sequences; about 43% are singletons. Sample: blood. The receptors come from a girl aged 10-17 years with multiple sclerosis.

The chain has TRBV9 and TRBJ2-7; D may be TRBD2 (6 bases). The J call may not be correct, given that the DNA end is closer to TRBJ2-5. This CDR3 spans 14 amino acids. The germline gives CDR1 SGDLS, CDR2 YYNGEE. CDR3 amino acids: CASSPRDLWETQYF. DNA of the CDR3: TGTGCCAGCAGCCCCCGGGACTTGTGGGAGACCCAGTACTTC.

The J gene is TRBJ1-2, the V gene TRBV4-2, with a tentative D call TRBD1 (6 bases). There are 14 residues in the CDR3. Trimming took 4 bases from V and 3 from J, leaving 12 bases between them. Germline lookup yields CDR1 LGHNA and CDR2 YNFKEQ. The CDR3 sequence: CASSPGGQYYGYTF. In DNA form, the CDR3 reads TGTGCCAGCAGCCCCGGCGGACAGTACTATGGCTACACCTTC.

The DNA of the CDR3 is TGTGCCAGCAGTGGCCTCGGACTAGCGGGAAACAATGAGCAGTTCTTC. As protein: CASSGLGLAGNNEQFF. J is TRBJ2-1 and V is TRBV2; 12 positions match TRBD2. The germline gives CDR1 SNHLY, CDR2 FYNNEI. This CDR3 comprises 16 residues. Germline trimming cut 4 bases from V and 5 bases from J; bases unmatched to any gene: 6. The full variable domain, its missing parts supplied by reference TRBV2 and TRBJ2-1, is EPEVTQTPSHQVTQMGQEVILRCVPISNHLYFYWYRQILGQKVEFLVSFYNNEISEKSEIFDDQFSVERPDGSNFTLKIRSTKLEDSAMYFCASSGLGLAGNNEQFFGPGTRLTVL.

This clonotype turned up a few times. The V call is TRBV29-1, the J call TRBJ2-3; D may match TRBD1 or TRBD2 (5 bases each). CDR3 length equals 15 residues. CDR1 SQVTM and CDR2 ANQGSEA come from the germline V gene. V shed 3 bases and J shed 0 bases, with 13 bases lying between them. As DNA, the CDR3 is TGCAGCGTTGAGCCCCCGGGACCCAGCACAGATACGCAGTATTTT. Encoded protein: CSVEPPGPSTDTQYF.

In this sample, this clonotype turned up many times. The chain joins TRBV27 to TRBJ2-3; D not resolved. Germline loops: CDR1 MNHEY, CDR2 SMNVEV (reference sequence). V shed 6 bases and J shed 4 bases, with 5 bases lying between them. There are 11 residues in the CDR3. The DNA of the CDR3 is TGTGCCAGCAGCTCAGCAGATACGCAGTATTTT. Translated, it gives CASSSADTQYF.

The CDR3 DNA follows: TGTGCCAGCAGTTATTCCTCTGGGAGAGGGTCCATGAACACTGAAGCTTTCTTT. Translating it yields CASSYSSGRGSMNTEAFF. The chain has TRBV6-2 or TRBV6-3 and TRBJ1-1; no definite D call. Germline V gene lookup returns CDR1 MNHEY and CDR2 SVGEGT. Trimming removed 3 bases at V and 0 bases at J, with 20 bases between. This CDR3 comprises 18 residues.